This paragraph covers one TCR beta chain sequence. In the authors' methods: Reference gene primer amplification gave nucleated cell count estimates. Libraries were prepared by immunoSEQ multiplex PCR; TCRdb keeps only in-frame clonotypes and omits some of them. V, J and clone size reflect that table, while D and trimming were determined from the DNA. The sample carries 30,000 to 35,000 clones, around nine tenths recorded once. The sample belongs to a study of blood T cell repertoires in COVID-19. Study-level information: Sample material is recorded as cDNA or gDNA derived from T cells, B-cell-depleted T cells, or PBMCs.

V was trimmed by 3 bases and J by 0 bases, leaving 15 bases between them. Germline CDR1 and CDR2: DFQATT and SNEGSKA (reference sequence). The CDR3 runs 17 residues. Sequencing input: peripheral blood. This TCR was sampled from a man in his 70s with acute or convalescent COVID-19. The chain recombines TRBV20-1 with TRBJ1-6, with D tentatively TRBD1 (6 bases). This CDR3 reads CSASSGGLSSYNSPLHF. The DNA for the CDR3 is TGCAGTGCTAGTAGCGGGGGCCTGAGCTCCTATAATTCACCCCTCCACTTT.